This TCR beta chain was sequenced for a study of blood T cells in healthy people across ages. Study-wide results and caveats: Long-lived donors carried more naive CD4+ cells and greater diversity than aged donors.

This clonotype occurred many times. What it binds is unknown. Between the trimmed V and J ends, which lost 3 bases and 9 bases, there was a span of 9 bases. This CDR3 has 12 residues. CDR1 and CDR2 from the germline V gene are SEHNR and FQNEAQ (reference sequence). Isolation per sample recovered at least 7 million PBMCs. Primers used in a second PCR of roughly 6 to 11 cycles were a sample-barcoded 5' primer and a J-beta primer mix. TCRdb re-analysed the 5' RACE reads in MiXCR, keeping a single row per CDR3 protein. The table lists roughly 1.7 million distinct CDR3 sequences, about 35% of them singletons.

The clonotype was recovered from a woman aged 25-40 years in good health. This sequence joins TRBV7-9 and TRBJ2-1; perhaps TRBD1 as D (5 bases). The material sequenced was blood. The CDR3 reads CASSFRAGEQFF. CDR3 DNA: TGTGCCAGCAGCTTCAGGGCCGGTGAGCAGTTCTTC. Together with reference TRBV7-9 and TRBJ2-1, the CDR3 gives the full variable domain: DTGVSQNPRHKITKRGQNVTFRCDPISEHNRLYWYRQTLGQGPEFLTYFQNEAQLEKSRLLSDRFSAERPKGSFSTLEIQRTEQGDSAMYLCASSFRAGEQFFGPGTRLTVL.